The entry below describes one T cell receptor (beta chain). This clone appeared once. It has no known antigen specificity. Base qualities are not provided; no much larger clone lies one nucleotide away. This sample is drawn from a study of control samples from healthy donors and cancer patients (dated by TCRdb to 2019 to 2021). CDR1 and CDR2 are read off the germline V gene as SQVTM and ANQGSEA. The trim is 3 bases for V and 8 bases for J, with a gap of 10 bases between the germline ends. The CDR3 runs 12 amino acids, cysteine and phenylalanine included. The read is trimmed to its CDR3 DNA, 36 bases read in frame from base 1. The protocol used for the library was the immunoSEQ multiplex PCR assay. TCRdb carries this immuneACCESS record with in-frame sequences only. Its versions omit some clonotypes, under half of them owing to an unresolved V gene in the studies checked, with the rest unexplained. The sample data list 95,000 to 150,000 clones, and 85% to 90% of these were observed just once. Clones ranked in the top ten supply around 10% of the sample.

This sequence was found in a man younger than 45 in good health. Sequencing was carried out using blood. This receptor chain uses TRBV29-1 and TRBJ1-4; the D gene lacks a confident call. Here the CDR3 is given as CSVDGGLEKLFF. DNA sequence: TGCAGCGTTGATGGCGGTCTGGAAAAACTGTTTTTT.